This T cell receptor beta chain appears in the sequencing data of a study of glioma-infiltrating T cells. General study findings and limits: Gliomas, especially low-grade, showed above-expected tissue-blood divergence; non-neoplastic patients showed below.

The table lists this clonotype with a few counts. Its antigen remains unidentified. CDR3 length: 13 amino acids. V gave up 2 bases and J gave up 6 bases, with 7 bases separating them. Germline CDR1 reads LGHDT; CDR2 reads YNNKEL (reference sequence). TCR alpha and beta CDR3 regions were amplified from RNA using iRepertoire nested multiplex PCR. TCRdb processed the multiplex PCR reads anew with MiXCR; each CDR3 protein has one entry. The data contain around 140,000 distinct CDR3 sequences, approximately 39% of them singletons. This chain connects TRBV3-1 to TRBJ2-2; possibly TRBD1 for D (6 bases). The sequence was collected from a human donor with low-grade glioma or glioblastoma, undergoing nonglioma brain surgery, or in good health (not recorded which). The sequenced sample consisted of glioma tissue, nonneoplastic brain tissue, or PBMCs (not recorded which). The CDR3 coding sequence is TGTGCCAGCAGCCAACAGGGGTCCGGGGAGCTGTTTTTT. As protein: CASSQQGSGELFF.